Shown below are 27 T cell receptor beta chains from a single sample sequenced in a study of blood T cell repertoires in COVID-19 (dated by TCRdb to about 2020). Receptor amplification or capture employed the immunoSEQ multiplex PCR assay. Not all clones reach the TCRdb copy of this immuneACCESS table, which keeps in-frame sequences only. Checked studies attribute under half of the gap to unresolved V genes and leave the rest unexplained. The sample table lists about 160,000 clones, 75% to 85% of them with a count of one. Approximately 3.6% of the sample belongs to the ten largest clones. The specimen was PBMCs or T cells enriched from blood (not recorded which). These receptors came from a woman between 55 and 75 years old who had recovered from COVID-19.

This clone has a single count. The gene calls are TRBV7-9 and TRBJ1-1; D possibly corresponds to TRBD1 (5 bases). This CDR3 is 13 amino acids long. Germline CDR1 is SEHNR and CDR2 is FQNEAQ (reference sequence). V gave up 3 bases and J gave up 6 bases, with 11 bases separating them. CDR3 residues: CASSFWEGAEAFF. CDR3 nucleotides: TGTGCCAGCAGCTTTTGGGAAGGGGCTGAAGCTTTCTTT.

This chain uses TRBV24-1 with TRBJ1-3, with a weak D call TRBD1 (6 bases). V lost 4 bases, J lost 4 bases, and 13 bases lay in between. The CDR3 totals 15 residues. Germline-derived CDR1 and CDR2 are KGHDR and SFDVKD. In DNA form, the CDR3 reads TGTGCCACCAGTGACCCCGGGACAAAGGGAAACACCATATATTTT. Amino acid sequence: CATSDPGTKGNTIYF.

The gene calls are TRBV6-4 and TRBJ2-2, with unresolved D. V gave up 7 bases and J gave up 0 bases, with 9 bases separating them. Germline CDR1 is MRHNA and CDR2 is SNTAGT. The CDR3 consists of 14 residues. The CDR3 DNA reads as TGTGCCAGCAAAATTGGCCCGAACACCGGGGAGCTGTTTTTT. Its translation is CASKIGPNTGELFF.

The chain links TRBV28 to TRBJ1-6; 8 nucleotides align to TRBD1. The V segment lost 6 bases and the J segment 7 bases; nucleotides outside the gene matches: 11. Germline V gives CDR1 MDHEN, CDR2 SYDVKM. CDR3 length: 16 amino acids. CDR3 sequence (DNA): TGTGCCAGCAGAGGACAGGGTGGGTCACAGAATTCACCCCTCCACTTT. It yields the protein CASRGQGGSQNSPLHF.

This clone was seen a few times. The V call is TRBV5-1, the J call TRBJ2-3; 8 bases are shared with TRBD2. After removal of 5 bases from V and 4 bases from J, the junction contained 9 bases not matched to a gene. This CDR3 spans 15 amino acids. Germline V lookup: CDR1 SGHRS, CDR2 YFSETQ. CDR3 coding DNA: TGCGCCAGCAGACCGCGGACAGCGGGGGCAGATACGCAGTATTTT. This sequence encodes CASRPRTAGADTQYF.

The J gene is TRBJ2-7, the V gene TRBV7-9, with 11 bases fitting TRBD1. V dropped 7 bases and J dropped 6; count of bases not matched to a gene: 8. From germline, CDR1 is SEHNR and CDR2 FQNEAQ (reference sequence). This CDR3 has 14 residues. CDR3 nucleotide sequence: TGTGCCAGCAACCCGGGGACAGGGGGTTTCGAGCAGTACTTC. Its translation is CASNPGTGGFEQYF.

V gene TRBV6-6 combines with J gene TRBJ1-2; maybe TRBD1 (6 bases). V was clipped by 7 bases and J by 2 bases, with 17 bases between them. Germline lookup yields CDR1 MNHNY and CDR2 SVGAGI (reference sequence). The CDR3 extends over 15 amino acids. Here the CDR3 DNA reads TGTGCCAGCACCCATAAAAACAGGGTGAACTATGGCTACACCTTC. Its protein is CASTHKNRVNYGYTF.

The chain is built from TRBV9 and TRBJ1-2; tentatively, D is TRBD1 (5 bases). This CDR3 has 15 amino acids. Germline V lookup: CDR1 SGDLS, CDR2 YYNGEE. V was cut by 0 bases and J by 1 base, with 10 bases left in between. CDR3 DNA sequence: TGTGCCAGCAGCGTAGGGGGCGGGGATAACTATGGCTACACCTTC. Translation: CASSVGGGDNYGYTF.

This clone was observed a single time. The chain couples TRBV5-1 to TRBJ1-3, with D unclear. Germline V gives CDR1 SGHRS, CDR2 YFSETQ. CDR3 size: 16 residues. V shed 1 base and J shed 0 bases, with 11 bases lying between them. CDR3 sequence reads: CASSLSGPSSGNTIYF. In DNA form, the CDR3 reads TGCGCCAGCAGCTTGAGCGGGCCTTCCTCTGGAAACACCATATATTTT.

The V and J genes are TRBV7-7 and TRBJ2-7; tentatively, D is TRBD1 (6 bases). The CDR3 runs to 13 residues. Trimming cost V 0 bases and J 3 bases, with 6 bases left between them. The V gene's germline CDR1 is SSHAT and CDR2 FNYEAQ (reference sequence). The CDR3 DNA reads TGTGCCAGCAGCTTAGCACAGGGCTACGAGCAGTACTTC. Amino acids: CASSLAQGYEQYF. Full variable domain (remainder filled in from reference TRBV7-7 and TRBJ2-7): GAGVSQSPRYKVTKRGQDVTLRCDPISSHATLYWYQQALGQGPEFLTYFNYEAQPDKSGLPSDRFSAERPEGSISTLTIQRTEQRDSAMYRCASSLAQGYEQYFGPGTRLTVT.

The CDR3 reads CASSVGRGPTSYNEQFF. The CDR3, as DNA: TGTGCCAGCAGCGTAGGGCGGGGCCCAACCTCCTACAATGAGCAGTTCTTC. This chain connects TRBV9 to TRBJ2-1, with a weak D call TRBD2 (6 bases). Germline CDR1 is SGDLS and CDR2 is YYNGEE. This CDR3 spans 17 amino acids. Trimming left V 0 bases short and J 0 bases short, with 13 bases between.

The chain employs TRBV15 and TRBJ1-2; possible D gene TRBD1, 6 bases. The CDR3 is made up of 13 amino acids. V lost 3 bases and J lost 3, with 8 bases in between. The germline V gene has CDR1 LNHNV and CDR2 YYDKDF (reference sequence). This chain's CDR3 is CATSSRQDYGYTF. CDR3 nucleotide sequence: TGTGCCACCAGCAGCAGACAGGACTATGGCTACACCTTC. Based on the CDR3 plus reference TRBV15 and TRBJ1-2, the full variable domain is DAMVIQNPRYQVTQFGKPVTLSCSQTLNHNVMYWYQQKSSQAPKLLFHYYDKDFNNEADTPDNFQSRRPNTSFCFLDIRSPGLGDTAMYLCATSSRQDYGYTFGSGTRLTVV.

This chain connects TRBV3-1 (or the pseudogene TRBV3-2) to TRBJ2-7; 7 nucleotides line up with TRBD1. Germline V gene lookup returns CDR1 LGHDT and CDR2 YNNKEL (reference sequence). The CDR3 contains 16 residues. V dropped 2 bases and J dropped 4; count of bases not matched to a gene: 11. The CDR3 spells CASSQRRQGWAYEQYF. CDR3 nucleotide sequence: TGTGCCAGCAGCCAAAGACGACAGGGATGGGCGTACGAGCAGTACTTC.

V and J are TRBV7-9 and TRBJ1-1, with 8 nucleotides matching TRBD1. CDR1 is SEHNR and CDR2 is FQNEAQ in the germline V gene (reference sequence). V dropped 3 bases and J dropped 1; count of bases not matched to a gene: 7. CDR3 length: 16 residues. CDR3 residues: CASSFFAGTGNTEAFF. DNA for the CDR3: TGTGCCAGCAGCTTCTTTGCCGGGACAGGGAACACTGAAGCTTTCTTT. Full variable domain (remainder filled in from reference TRBV7-9 and TRBJ1-1): DTGVSQNPRHKITKRGQNVTFRCDPISEHNRLYWYRQTLGQGPEFLTYFQNEAQLEKSRLLSDRFSAERPKGSFSTLEIQRTEQGDSAMYLCASSFFAGTGNTEAFFGQGTRLTVV.

The chain employs TRBV5-1 and TRBJ2-2, with 7 bases matching TRBD1. Germline V CDR1 and CDR2: SGHRS, YFSETQ. The CDR3 totals 15 residues. V gave up 2 bases and J gave up 5 bases; unmatched junction bases: 6. CDR3 region: CASSFEGAWTGELFF. The CDR3, as DNA: TGCGCCAGCAGCTTCGAGGGGGCCTGGACCGGGGAGCTGTTTTTT.

A few counts support this clone. The V gene is TRBV6-2 or TRBV6-3, the J gene TRBJ2-1, with a tentative D call TRBD1 (6 bases). The CDR3 runs 18 residues. V lost 4 bases, J lost 5 bases, and 24 bases lay in between. Germline CDR1 reads MNHEY; CDR2 reads SVGEGT. CDR3 in DNA: TGTGCCAGCAGTTCGAGAAGGAAGTACAGGGCGATGAACAATGAGCAGTTCTTC. It translates to CASSSRRKYRAMNNEQFF.

This clone was picked up one time. The chain is built from TRBV7-3 and TRBJ2-5, with a tentative D call TRBD1 (5 bases). Per germline, CDR1 SGHTA and CDR2 FQGTGA. The CDR3 has 15 amino acids. The V end lost 1 base, the J end lost 1 base, and 10 bases lay between the germline ends. CDR3 sequence: CASSLKAGIQETQYF. CDR3 bases: TGTGCCAGCAGCTTAAAGGCAGGGATCCAAGAGACCCAGTACTTC.

The V gene is TRBV25-1, the J gene TRBJ1-2, with a tentative D call TRBD1 (5 bases). V lost 3 bases, J lost 3 bases, and 14 bases lay in between. The CDR3 consists of 15 residues. Germline lookup yields CDR1 MGHDK and CDR2 SYGVNS. CDR3 residues: CASSDFGGGDYGYTF. CDR3 in DNA: TGTGCCAGCAGTGATTTCGGGGGAGGTGACTATGGCTACACCTTC.

The chain carries TRBV12-5 and TRBJ2-2, with D perhaps matching TRBD2 (7 bases). The CDR3 sequence is 16 residues long. Germline CDR1 reads LGHNT; CDR2 reads FRNRAP. V was trimmed by 9 bases and J by 5 bases, leaving 22 bases between them. The CDR3 DNA follows: TGTGCTAGCGGGGGGCGGATCCTCGTCGGGACCGGGGAGCTGTTTTTT. Amino acid sequence: CASGGRILVGTGELFF.

V and J are TRBV10-3 and TRBJ2-3; D gene uncertain. V was pared by 0 bases and J by 5 bases, with 12 bases between. Germline assignment: CDR1 ENHRY and CDR2 SYGVKD. This CDR3 is built from 15 residues. The CDR3 is CAISESMLQEDTQYF. CDR3 nucleotides: TGTGCCATCAGTGAGTCGATGCTTCAGGAAGATACGCAGTATTTT.

This clone was observed once. The CDR3 coding sequence is TGTGCCAGTAGTAGACAGGGGGGCGACTCACCCCTCCACTTT. Protein product: CASSRQGGDSPLHF. The J gene is TRBJ1-6, the V gene TRBV19, with TRBD1 matching over 9 bases. The CDR3 spans 14 residues. Per germline, CDR1 LNHDA and CDR2 SQIVND (reference sequence). Trimming took 4 bases from V and 10 from J; bases not matched to a gene: 5. The variable domain in full, completed from reference TRBV19 and TRBJ1-6, reads DGGITQSPKYLFRKEGQNVTLSCEQNLNHDAMYWYRQDPGQGLRLIYYSQIVNDFQKGDIAEGYSVSREKKESFPLTVTSAQKNPTAFYLCASSRQGGDSPLHFGNGTRLTVT.

The chain couples TRBV30 to TRBJ2-7; D ambiguous. The length of the CDR3 is 13 residues. Per the germline V gene, CDR1 is GTSNPN and CDR2 is SVGIG (reference sequence). The V and J ends lost 3 bases and 0 bases respectively, with 9 bases between them. As DNA, the CDR3 is TGTGCCTGGAGCGACTGGAGCTCCTACGAGCAGTACTTC. Translation gives CAWSDWSSYEQYF.

The rearrangement links TRBV18 to TRBJ1-1; 9 bases are a match to TRBD1. The V segment lost 6 bases and the J segment 8 bases; nucleotides outside the gene matches: 7. Germline CDR1 KGHSH, CDR2 LQKENI. This CDR3 spans 13 amino acids. This chain's CDR3 is CASSPGQGSEAFF. DNA for the CDR3: TGTGCCAGCTCTCCGGGACAGGGATCGGAAGCTTTCTTT.

Only one count was recorded for this clone. The chain is built from TRBV13 and TRBJ2-3; D remains ambiguous. Germline V gene lookup returns CDR1 PRHDT and CDR2 FYEKMQ (reference sequence). The length of the CDR3 is 16 residues. V was clipped by 2 bases and J by 2 bases, with 14 bases between them. The chain's CDR3 is CASSLSHSPTTDTQYF. DNA for the CDR3: TGTGCCAGCAGCTTATCCCACTCACCAACCACAGATACGCAGTATTTT.

The genes are TRBV7-2 and TRBJ2-7; D may be TRBD1 (6 bases). The V gene lost 1 base and the J gene lost 1 base, with 11 bases spanning the gap. The length of the CDR3 is 15 residues. Germline V lookup: CDR1 SGHTA, CDR2 FQGNSA. The CDR3 loop reads CASSLDRERSYEQYF. The CDR3 bases are TGTGCCAGCAGCTTAGACAGGGAACGTTCCTACGAGCAGTACTTC.

This chain uses TRBV27 with TRBJ2-1; 7 bases are a match to TRBD2. Germline trimming cut 0 bases from V and 2 bases from J; bases unmatched to any gene: 4. This CDR3 comprises 16 residues. CDR1 is MNHEY, CDR2 SMNVEV, per germline (reference sequence). In DNA, the CDR3 is TGTGCCAGCAGTTTATCGGGGGGGGGTACCTACAATGAGCAGTTCTTC. This sequence encodes CASSLSGGGTYNEQFF.

The chain couples TRBV5-1 to TRBJ2-7; D may be TRBD1 (6 bases). Trimming stripped 0 bases from V and 6 bases from J, with 13 bases between. The CDR3 covers 14 residues. Germline CDR1 SGHRS, CDR2 YFSETQ. Here the CDR3 DNA reads TGCGCCAGCAGCTTGGGACAGGAGACTGGCGAGCAGTACTTC. It is translated as CASSLGQETGEQYF.